The sequence of this TCR beta chain was determined in a study of shared clonotypes between healthy human individuals. Overall study findings and caveats: Larger estimated richness was generally recorded for naive subsets relative to memory subsets.

The repertoire was sequenced with immunoSEQ multiplex PCR; TCRdb's copy has only in-frame clones and lacks some. The sample carries around 690,000 clones, 80% to 95% recorded once. Nashville, Tennessee was home to all donors, who were Caucasian adults. With respect to this clone: The target antigen is unknown.

Germline CDR1 is SGHNT and CDR2 is YENEEA. The CDR3 totals 16 residues. Between the trimmed V and J ends, which lost 4 bases and 0 bases, there was a span of 16 bases. This chain connects TRBV11-3 to TRBJ2-7, with no clear D. The clonotype comes from a man aged 18 to 29 in good health. Some clones in this sample may be carry-over from other donors' samples. The sample comprised memory CD8+ T cells from PBMCs. This sample's subset: CD45RO+ cells pooled with CCR7-negative TemRA cells. This CDR3 is CASSSLPHPVSYEQYF. CDR3 coding DNA: TGTGCCAGCAGCTCCCTTCCCCACCCTGTCTCCTACGAGCAGTACTTC.